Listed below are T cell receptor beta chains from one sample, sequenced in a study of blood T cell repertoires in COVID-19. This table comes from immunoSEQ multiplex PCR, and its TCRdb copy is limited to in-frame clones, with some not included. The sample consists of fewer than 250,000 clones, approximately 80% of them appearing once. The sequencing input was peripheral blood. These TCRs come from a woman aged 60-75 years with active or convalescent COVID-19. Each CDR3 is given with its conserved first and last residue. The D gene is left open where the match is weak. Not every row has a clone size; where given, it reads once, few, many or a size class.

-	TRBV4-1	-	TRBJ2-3	TGCGCCAGCAGCCACCAGGGAACAGATACGCAGTATTTT	CASSHQGTDTQYF
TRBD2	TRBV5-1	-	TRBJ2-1	TGCGCCAGCAGCTTGCAGGGACAGGGGACTAGCGGGGAGCAGTTCTTC	CASSLQGQGTSGEQFF
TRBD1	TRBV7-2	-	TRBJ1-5	TGTGCCAGCAGCTTGTACAGGGGGGAACAGCCCCAGCATTTT	CASSLYRGEQPQHF
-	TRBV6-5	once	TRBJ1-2	TGTGCCAGCAGTAACACGAACTATGGCTACACCTTC	CASSNTNYGYTF
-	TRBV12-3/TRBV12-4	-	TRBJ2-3	TGTGCCAGCAGTCTAACCCGCGATACGCAGTATTTT	CASSLTRDTQYF
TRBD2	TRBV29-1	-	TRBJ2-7	TGCAGCGTTGATACTAGCGGGAGTTACGAGCAGTACTTC	CSVDTSGSYEQYF
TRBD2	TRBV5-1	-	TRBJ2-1	TGCGCCAGCAAGTCCGGCGGGAGTAATTACAATGAGCAGTTCTTC	CASKSGGSNYNEQFF
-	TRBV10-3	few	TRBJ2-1	TGTGCCATCAGTGAGTCCTATGAGCAGTTCTTC	CAISESYEQFF
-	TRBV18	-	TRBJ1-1	TGTGCCAGCTCACAGGGGAAGGGCACTGAAGCTTTCTTT	CASSQGKGTEAFF
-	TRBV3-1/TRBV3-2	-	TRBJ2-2	TGTGCCAGCAGCCTCTTGAATCAGGGCGGGGAGCTGTTTTTT	CASSLLNQGGELFF
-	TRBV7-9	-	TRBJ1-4	TGTGCCAGCAGCTTCGACAGCAATGAAAAACTGTTTTTT	CASSFDSNEKLFF
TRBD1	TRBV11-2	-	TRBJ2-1	TGTGCCAGCAGCTTAGTTAGGACAGGGGCCGGGAACTCCTACAATGAGCAGTTCTTC	CASSLVRTGAGNSYNEQFF
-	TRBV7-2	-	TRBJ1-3	TGTGCCAGCAGCTTAGCGGGGGGGCAAGGAAACACCATATATTTT	CASSLAGGQGNTIYF
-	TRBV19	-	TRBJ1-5	TGTGCCAGTACCCCGGGAGGGAGGGACGGACAGCCCCAGCATTTT	CASTPGGRDGQPQHF
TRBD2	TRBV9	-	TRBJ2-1	TGTGCCAGCAGCGCCCCGGGACTAGCGGGGAATGAGCAGTTCTTC	CASSAPGLAGNEQFF
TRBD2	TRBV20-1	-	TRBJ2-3	TGCAGTGCTAGTAAAGCGGGGGCTAGCACAGATACGCAGTATTTT	CSASKAGASTDTQYF
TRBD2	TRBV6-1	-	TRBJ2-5	TGTGCCAGCAGTGATACTCTTAGCGGGGGGCAAGAGACCCAGTACTTC	CASSDTLSGGQETQYF
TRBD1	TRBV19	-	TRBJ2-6	TGTGCCAGTAGTAATCCGGGACAGCCCACTTTTGGGGCCAACGTCCTGACTTTC	CASSNPGQPTFGANVLTF
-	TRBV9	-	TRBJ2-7	TGTGCCAGCAGCGTACAAGCGGGCAACTCCTACGAGCAGTACTTC	CASSVQAGNSYEQYF
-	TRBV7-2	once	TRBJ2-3	TGTGCCAGCAGCTTCGGGGTAGACACAGATACGCAGTATTTT	CASSFGVDTDTQYF
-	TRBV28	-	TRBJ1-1	TGTGCCAGCAGGGAGACAGTGAACACTGAAGCTTTCTTT	CASRETVNTEAFF
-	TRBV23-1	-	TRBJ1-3	TGCGCCAGCAGTCAATACTTGGAGGGGACCTCTGGAAACACCATATATTTT	CASSQYLEGTSGNTIYF
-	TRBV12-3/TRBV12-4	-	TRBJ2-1	TGTGCCAGCAGTTTCGGGTCGGGGCAGTTCTTC	CASSFGSGQFF
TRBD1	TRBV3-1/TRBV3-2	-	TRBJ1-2	TGTGCCAGCAGCCAAGGACAGGGGTACGGTGGCTACACCTTC	CASSQGQGYGGYTF
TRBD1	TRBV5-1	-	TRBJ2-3	TGCGCCAGCAGCTTGACAGGGGGCGGAGATACGCAGTATTTT	CASSLTGGGDTQYF
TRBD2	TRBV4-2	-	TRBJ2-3	TGTGCCAGCAGCCAAGGAGCAGCGGGGGACACAGATACGCAGTATTTT	CASSQGAAGDTDTQYF
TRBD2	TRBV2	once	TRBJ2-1	TGTGCCAGCAGTGCGTTACTAGCGGGGGGGAAAGAGCAGTTCTTC	CASSALLAGGKEQFF
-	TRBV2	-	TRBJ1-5	TGTGCCAGCAGTGTTTCCAGGAGCGGTCAGCCCCAGCATTTT	CASSVSRSGQPQHF
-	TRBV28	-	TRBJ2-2	TGTGCCAGCAGTTCGAGGGTCGCGAACACCGGGGAGCTGTTTTTT	CASSSRVANTGELFF
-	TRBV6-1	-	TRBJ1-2	TGTGCCAGCAGTGACCCCCGGGCAGGAGGCTATGGCTACACCTTC	CASSDPRAGGYGYTF
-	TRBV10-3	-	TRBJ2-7	TGTGCCATCAGTGGTGACAGGAGCTCCTACGAGCAGTACTTC	CAISGDRSSYEQYF
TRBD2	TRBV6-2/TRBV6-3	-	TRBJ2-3	TGTGCCAGCAGTTCGCGGACTAGCGGGAGTATAGATACGCAGTATTTT	CASSSRTSGSIDTQYF
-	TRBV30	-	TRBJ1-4	TGTGCCTGGAGTGCCGGGAGGGTGGAGAATGAAAAACTGTTTTTT	CAWSAGRVENEKLFF
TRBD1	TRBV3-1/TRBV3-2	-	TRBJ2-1	TGTGCCAGCAGCCAGGGCCGGACAGGGAATTACAATGAGCAGTTCTTC	CASSQGRTGNYNEQFF
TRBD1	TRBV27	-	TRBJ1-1	TGTGCCAGCAGCCGACAGGGAGGCACTGAAGCTTTCTTT	CASSRQGGTEAFF
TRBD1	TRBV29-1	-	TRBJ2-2	TGCAGCGCAACGGGACAGGGGGCGCCCACCGGGGAGCTGTTTTTT	CSATGQGAPTGELFF
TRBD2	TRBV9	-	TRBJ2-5	TGTGCCAGCAGCCCCGGACTAGCTTACCAAGAGACCCAGTACTTC	CASSPGLAYQETQYF
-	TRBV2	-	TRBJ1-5	TGTGCCAGCAGTGACTACAGGTGGGGAGGGAGCAATCAGCCCCAGCATTTT	CASSDYRWGGSNQPQHF
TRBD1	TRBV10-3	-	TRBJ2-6	TGTGCCATCAGTGAGTCTACAGGGGTTACTGGGGCCAACGTCCTGACTTTC	CAISESTGVTGANVLTF
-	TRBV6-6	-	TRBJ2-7	TGTGCCAGCAGTTACTCGCCCGATTACGGGCAGTACTTC	CASSYSPDYGQYF
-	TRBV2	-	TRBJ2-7	TGTGCCAGCAGCGGACAGTTCTACGAGCAGTACTTC	CASSGQFYEQYF
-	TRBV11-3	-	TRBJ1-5	TGTGCCAGCAGCTTATCGGTGGATCAGCCCCAGCATTTT	CASSLSVDQPQHF
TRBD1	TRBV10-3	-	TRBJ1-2	TGTGCCATCAGACCCGACAGGGGGGATAACTATGGCTACACCTTC	CAIRPDRGDNYGYTF
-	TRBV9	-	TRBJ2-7	TGTGCCAGCAGCCAGGGGTCGGGACAACCCTACGAGCAGTACTTC	CASSQGSGQPYEQYF
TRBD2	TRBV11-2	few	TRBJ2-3	TGTGCCAGCAGCTTGGTGGGCGGGGGGACCACAGATACGCAGTATTTT	CASSLVGGGTTDTQYF
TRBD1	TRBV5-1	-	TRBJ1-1	TGCGCCAGCAGCTTGGCTTTGGGACAGGCGGGCACTGAAGCTTTCTTT	CASSLALGQAGTEAFF
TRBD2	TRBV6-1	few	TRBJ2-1	TGTGCCAGCAGTGAAAATGTCGGCGGCGGGAGAAGTTACAATGAGCAGTTCTTC	CASSENVGGGRSYNEQFF
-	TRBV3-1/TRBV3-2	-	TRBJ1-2	TGTGCCAGCAGCCAAGACGTGACAGGATCCCACGGCTACACCTTC	CASSQDVTGSHGYTF
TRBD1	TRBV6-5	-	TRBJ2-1	TGTGCCAGCCGAGATACAGGGGCTACCTACAATGAGCAGTTCTTC	CASRDTGATYNEQFF
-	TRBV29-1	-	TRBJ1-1	TGCAGCGGAACAGGGTCAGGGAACACTGAAGCTTTCTTT	CSGTGSGNTEAFF
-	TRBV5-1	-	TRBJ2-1	TGCGCCAGCAGCTTGGTCGGGAGTAGTTCCTACAATGAGCAGTTCTTC	CASSLVGSSSYNEQFF